Below, 22 T cell receptor beta chains from the same sample are listed, as sequenced in a study of beta chain features in type 1 diabetes. Expressed TCRB transcripts were sequenced because the isolated RNA had all been reverse transcribed beforehand. Produced via immunoSEQ multiplex PCR; TCRdb's table is partial and in-frame only. Seen here are 860,000 or so clones, about a sixth observed once, and the top ten hold 0.023%. The sequenced sample was naive CD4+ T cells from blood. The receptors were gathered from a woman under 30 in good health.

This clone was counted a few times. J is TRBJ2-1 and V is TRBV7-2; perhaps TRBD1 as D (5 bases). CDR1 and CDR2 (germline): SGHTA, FQGNSA. This CDR3 has 16 residues. V was trimmed by 5 bases and J by 2 bases, leaving 16 bases between them. The CDR3 protein is CASSPWGTQPYNEQFF. The CDR3 DNA reads TGTGCCAGCAGCCCCTGGGGCACCCAGCCCTACAATGAGCAGTTCTTC.

In this sample, this clone turned up a few times. This chain joins TRBV11-2 and TRBJ2-7; 8 positions match TRBD1. V lost 4 bases and J lost 4; bases outside the gene matches: 9. This CDR3 is built from 15 residues. The germline V gene has CDR1 SGHAT and CDR2 FQNNGV. CDR3 DNA: TGTGCCAGCAGCTACACCGGGACAGGACCTTACGAGCAGTACTTC. Amino acids: CASSYTGTGPYEQYF.

V and J are TRBV6-5 and TRBJ1-3; TRBD1 might be the D (6 bases). Germline loops: CDR1 MNHEY, CDR2 SVGAGI. Between the trimmed V and J ends, which lost 6 bases and 0 bases, there was a span of 9 bases. The CDR3 is made up of 14 amino acids. The CDR3 coding sequence is TGTGCCAGCAGCAGGGGTGGCTCTGGAAACACCATATATTTT. This gives the protein CASSRGGSGNTIYF.

This clone was found a few times. This chain joins TRBV5-6 and TRBJ2-6; D is uncertain. With 4 bases removed from V and 6 bases from J, the gap between germline ends came to 20 bases. Germline assignment: CDR1 SGHDT and CDR2 YYEEEE. The CDR3 sequence is 17 residues long. CDR3 amino acids: CASSNLKAAALANVLTF. As DNA, the CDR3 is TGTGCCAGCAGCAATCTTAAGGCGGCCGCGTTGGCCAACGTCCTGACTTTC. Drawing the rest from reference TRBV5-6 and TRBJ2-6, the complete variable domain is DAGVTQSPTHLIKTRGQQVTLRCSPKSGHDTVSWYQQALGQGPQFIFQYYEEEERQRGNFPDRFSGHQFPNYSSELNVNALLLGDSALYLCASSNLKAAALANVLTFGAGSRLTVL.

The V gene is TRBV23-1, the J gene TRBJ2-6, with 8 nucleotides matching TRBD1. TRBV23-1 is noted as an ORF with a role that remains uncertain. CDR3 size: 17 residues. The V and J ends lost 6 bases and 1 base, in that order; junction bases with no gene match: 8. The CDR3 DNA reads TGCGCCAGCAGCCGCCAGGACAGGGTTTCTGGGGCCAACGTCCTGACTTTC. The encoded protein is CASSRQDRVSGANVLTF.

The chain employs TRBV11-1 and TRBJ2-3, with D maybe TRBD2 (6 bases). The CDR3 is 14 amino acids. The V end was cut by 3 bases, the J end by 5 bases, with 12 bases between. Germline-derived CDR1 and CDR2 are SGHAT and FQDESV (reference sequence). In nucleotides, the CDR3 is TGTGCCAGCAGCTTGAGATCGGGGGAAGATACGCAGTATTTT. Translation: CASSLRSGEDTQYF.

The CDR3 coding sequence is TGTGCCAGCAGTCCCTCTTTGGGCAGTTACAATGAGCAGTTCTTC. It yields the protein CASSPSLGSYNEQFF. V gene TRBV7-2 combines with J gene TRBJ2-1; no clear D gene. This CDR3 has 15 residues. The germline V and J ends were trimmed by 6 bases and 4 bases, with 16 bases remaining between them. Per the germline V gene, CDR1 is SGHTA and CDR2 is FQGNSA. The whole variable domain, filled in from reference TRBV7-2 and TRBJ2-1, reads GAGVSQSPSNKVTEKGKDVELRCDPISGHTALYWYRQSLGQGLEFLIYFQGNSAPDKSGLPSDRFSAERTGGSVSTLTIQRTQQEDSAVYLCASSPSLGSYNEQFFGPGTRLTVL.

Only a few counts were recorded for this clone. The V call is TRBV7-2, the J call TRBJ2-3; possibly TRBD1 or TRBD2 for D (5 bases each). Germline CDR1 and CDR2: SGHTA and FQGNSA. V lost 3 bases, J lost 3 bases, and 10 bases lay in between. This CDR3 is 14 amino acids long. The CDR3 nucleotides are TGTGCCAGCAGCTTGTCCGAGGGGACAGATACGCAGTATTTT. Its protein is CASSLSEGTDTQYF.

The V gene is TRBV29-1, the J gene TRBJ2-7; D may be TRBD1 or TRBD2 (5 bases each). V shed 4 bases and J shed 5 bases, with 6 bases lying between them. This CDR3 contains 10 residues. The germline V gene encodes CDR1 SQVTM and CDR2 ANQGSEA. CDR3 sequence: CSVGDHEQYF. CDR3 DNA: TGCAGCGTTGGGGACCACGAGCAGTACTTC.

The J gene is TRBJ2-4, the V gene TRBV14, with D possibly TRBD1 on 6 matching bases. The germline V gene encodes CDR1 SGHDN and CDR2 FVKESK. V lost 3 bases and J 8 bases, leaving 17 bases between the germline ends. The CDR3 loop spans 15 amino acids. CDR3 DNA: TGTGCCAGCAGCCAGGAACAGGGATGGGCGGACATTCAGTACTTC. Amino acid sequence: CASSQEQGWADIQYF.

This clone showed up just a few times. The chain combines TRBV4-3 with TRBJ2-3, with TRBD1 identical over 9 bases. The V gene end was trimmed by 3 bases and the J gene end by 2 bases; junction bases not matched to a gene: 9. The CDR3 runs to 17 residues. Germline CDR1 and CDR2: LGHNA and YSLEER. This CDR3 is CASSQYPGTGTTDTQYF. In nucleotides, the CDR3 is TGCGCCAGCAGCCAGTACCCCGGGACAGGGACCACAGATACGCAGTATTTT.

This clone turned up a few times. This chain connects TRBV11-3 to TRBJ2-1, with TRBD2 as a possible D gene (5 bases). Trimming stripped 1 base from V and 3 bases from J, with 13 bases between. Germline V lookup: CDR1 SGHNT, CDR2 YENEEA. The CDR3 covers 16 residues. The CDR3 protein is CASSLGTAGDYNEQFF. The CDR3, as DNA: TGTGCCAGCAGCTTAGGGACGGCGGGTGACTACAATGAGCAGTTCTTC.

The gene calls are TRBV7-2 and TRBJ2-5; D possibly corresponds to TRBD1 (5 bases). Between the trimmed V and J ends, which lost 6 bases and 4 bases, there was a span of 15 bases. Germline-derived CDR1 and CDR2 are SGHTA and FQGNSA. The CDR3 spans 14 residues. CDR3 nucleotide sequence: TGTGCCAGCAGGCCAGGGTATTCGGGAGAGACCCAGTACTTC. Amino acids: CASRPGYSGETQYF.

This clone was seen repeatedly, ten times or more. The chain couples TRBV2 to TRBJ2-3, with D perhaps matching TRBD1 (6 bases). The germline V gene has CDR1 SNHLY and CDR2 FYNNEI. This CDR3 contains 14 residues. Trimming removed 0 bases at V and 6 bases at J, with 10 bases between. For the CDR3, the DNA is TGTGCCAGCAGTGAAGCCACAGGGCGGGATACGCAGTATTTT. Protein: CASSEATGRDTQYF. The entire variable domain, with the rest obtained from reference TRBV2 and TRBJ2-3, is as follows: EPEVTQTPSHQVTQMGQEVILRCVPISNHLYFYWYRQILGQKVEFLVSFYNNEISEKSEIFDDQFSVERPDGSNFTLKIRSTKLEDSAMYFCASSEATGRDTQYFGPGTRLTVL.

This clone occurred a few times. This chain joins TRBV18 and TRBJ2-1; no definite D call. CDR1 and CDR2 (germline): KGHSH, LQKENI. The V end was cut by 6 bases, the J end by 3 bases, with 6 bases between. This CDR3 has 12 residues. CDR3 residues: CASSGDYNEQFF. The CDR3 DNA is TGTGCCAGCTCGGGTGACTACAATGAGCAGTTCTTC.

To note about this clone: Other DNA sequences in this sample translate to the same CDR3. The chain links TRBV18 to TRBJ2-7; D may be TRBD1 (6 bases). V dropped 0 bases and J dropped 6 bases, with 18 bases sitting between them. The CDR3 is 16 amino acids. Germline CDR1 is KGHSH and CDR2 is LQKENI. CDR3 nucleotides: TGTGCCAGCTCACCACCGTGGACAGTTTCGGGTCGCGAGCAGTACTTC. It encodes CASSPPWTVSGREQYF.

V usage is TRBV6-5 and J usage is TRBJ1-3; D remains ambiguous. Germline values: CDR1 MNHEY, CDR2 SVGAGI. The CDR3 sequence is 13 residues long. With 8 bases removed from V and 0 bases from J, the gap between germline ends came to 8 bases. Here the CDR3 reads CASRPGSGNTIYF. The CDR3 region has the DNA TGTGCCAGCCGACCCGGCTCTGGAAACACCATATATTTT.

The V gene is TRBV19, the J gene TRBJ2-7; maybe TRBD1 (6 bases). V lost 7 bases and J 1 base, leaving 17 bases between the germline ends. The germline CDR1 and CDR2 sequences are LNHDA and SQIVND (reference sequence). The CDR3 is 15 residues long. The CDR3 DNA follows: TGTGCCAGTACGGTCCGGGCAGGGGAGTCCTACGAGCAGTACTTC. Its translation: CASTVRAGESYEQYF.

On this clone itself: Other DNA sequences in this specimen translate into the identical CDR3. The CDR3 loop is CASSLVYEQYF. The DNA for the CDR3 is TGTGCCAGCAGTTTAGTATACGAGCAGTACTTC. The V gene is TRBV28, the J gene TRBJ2-7; no firm D call. The CDR3 length is 11 residues. Germline loops: CDR1 MDHEN, CDR2 SYDVKM. V was trimmed by 2 bases and J by 4 bases, leaving 3 bases between them.

This clone has just a few counts. The chain joins TRBV27 to TRBJ2-4; D may be TRBD2 (6 bases). V was clipped by 8 bases and J by 0 bases, with 20 bases between them. CDR3 length equals 17 residues. Per the germline V gene, CDR1 is MNHEY and CDR2 is SMNVEV (reference sequence). The CDR3 loop reads CASYRGLKTLAKNIQYF. The CDR3 DNA is TGTGCCAGCTATAGGGGACTCAAAACACTAGCCAAAAACATTCAGTACTTC.

The V call is TRBV9, the J call TRBJ2-1; the D is unclear. CDR1 is SGDLS and CDR2 is YYNGEE in the germline V gene. The CDR3 runs 16 residues. Trimming left V 0 bases short and J 2 bases short, with 12 bases between. The chain's CDR3 is CASSVAFGGAYNEQFF. The CDR3 DNA reads TGTGCCAGCAGCGTAGCTTTCGGTGGGGCCTACAATGAGCAGTTCTTC.

This rearrangement joins TRBV7-3 to TRBJ2-3, with TRBD2 identical over 9 bases. Germline V CDR1 and CDR2: SGHTA, FQGTGA. This CDR3 region has 16 residues. V trimming: 3 bases; J trimming: 4 bases; junction bases outside the gene matches: 8. CDR3 region: CASSLVEAGGADTQYF. The CDR3 DNA is TGTGCCAGCAGCTTGGTTGAGGCGGGAGGGGCAGATACGCAGTATTTT.